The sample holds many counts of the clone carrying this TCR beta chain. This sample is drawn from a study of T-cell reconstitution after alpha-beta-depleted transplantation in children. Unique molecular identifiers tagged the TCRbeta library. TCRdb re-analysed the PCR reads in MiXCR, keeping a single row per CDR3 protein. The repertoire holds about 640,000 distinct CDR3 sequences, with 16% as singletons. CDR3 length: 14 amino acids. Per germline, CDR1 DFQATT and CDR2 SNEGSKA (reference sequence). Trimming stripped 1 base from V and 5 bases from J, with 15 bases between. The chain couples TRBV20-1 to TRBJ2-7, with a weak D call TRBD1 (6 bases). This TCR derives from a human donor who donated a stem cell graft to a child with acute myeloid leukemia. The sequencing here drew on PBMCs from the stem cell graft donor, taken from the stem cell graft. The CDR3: CSARGSWGRNEQYF. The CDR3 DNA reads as TGCAGTGCTAGAGGCAGTTGGGGGCGTAACGAGCAGTACTTC.